This T cell receptor (beta chain) was captured in a study of blood T cells in healthy people across ages. Through a sample-barcoded 5' primer and a J-beta primer mix, a second PCR was run for roughly 7 to 12 cycles. TCRdb recomputed calls from the 5' RACE reads with MiXCR, one row per CDR3 protein. The repertoire has 890,000 or so distinct CDR3 sequences, 62% of them found once; the top ten carry 25% to 35%. Study-wide results and limits: Greater diversity and more naive CD4+ cells were seen in long-lived donors than in aged donors. CMV infection status of these donors was not known. Estimates of total diversity, which came from one million sequenced T cells, were considered to be underestimates.

Germline CDR1 GTSNPN, CDR2 SVGIG (reference sequence). The V and J ends lost 1 base and 7 bases respectively, with 10 bases between them. This CDR3 contains 12 residues. As regards this clonotype: Its antigen is as yet unknown.

Isolation yielded PBMCs, at least 6.5 million per sample, in every case. This TCR was sampled from a man aged 30 to 45 in good health. The V gene is TRBV30, the J gene TRBJ1-2, with TRBD1 as a possible D gene (6 bases). Sequenced input: blood. This chain's CDR3 is CAWSGGAFGYTF. The CDR3 DNA is TGTGCCTGGAGTGGGGGGGCTTTTGGCTACACCTTC.